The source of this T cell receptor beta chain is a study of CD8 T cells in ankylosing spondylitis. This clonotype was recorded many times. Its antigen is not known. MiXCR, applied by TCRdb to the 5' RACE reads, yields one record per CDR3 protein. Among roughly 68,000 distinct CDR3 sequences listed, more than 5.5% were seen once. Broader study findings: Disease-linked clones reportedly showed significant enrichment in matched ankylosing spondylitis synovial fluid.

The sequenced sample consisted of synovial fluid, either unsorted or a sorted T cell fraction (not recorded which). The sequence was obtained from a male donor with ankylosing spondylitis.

The DNA for the CDR3 is TGTGCCAGCAGCATCCTACCGGGGGGATATGGCTACACCTTC. It is translated as CASSILPGGYGYTF. The chain recombines TRBV9 with TRBJ1-2, with D possibly being TRBD1 (5 bases). Per the germline V gene, CDR1 is SGDLS and CDR2 is YYNGEE. CDR3 length: 14 residues. Trimming cost V 4 bases and J 5 bases, with 15 bases left between them.